This T cell receptor beta chain was identified during a study of human T cells and chemical hapten exposure. Study as a whole: The sensitizing agent was 2% DPC, placed on 2 cm by 2 cm of upper inner arm skin. Study-level findings and limits: Clustering by CDR3 similarity yielded significantly more large clusters from expanded TCRs than controls.

The library labeled individual cDNA molecules by adding unique molecular identifiers to them. TCRdb re-called the RACE reads through MiXCR, storing one row per CDR3 protein. The data hold under 400,000 distinct CDR3 sequences, with around 5.5% observed a single time. This clonotype has just a few counts. Its antigen is still unknown. Regarding time point: pre-sensitization, week 0. Treatment: therapeutic diphenylcyclopropenone sensitization with weekly scalp DPC. Blood was drawn before each patch test was applied. This CDR3 is built from 14 residues. Per germline, CDR1 MNHEY and CDR2 SMNVEV (reference sequence). V lost 6 bases to trimming and J lost 2 bases, with 12 bases between them.

This clonotype was obtained from a woman between 50 and 59 years old with alopecia areata. Some clones in this sample may be carry-over from other donors' samples. The source material was whole blood, sampled in connection with sensitization to the hapten diphenylcyclopropenone (DPC). This sequence joins TRBV27 and TRBJ2-3; D call uncertain. The CDR3, as DNA: TGTGCCAGCAGAAGACCGTCGGCCACAGATACGCAGTATTTT. As protein: CASRRPSATDTQYF.